This passage covers 4 T cell receptor beta chains from one sample sequenced in a study of blood T cell repertoires in COVID-19. Measured with immunoSEQ multiplex PCR; TCRdb has only the in-frame clones, and not every one. Among roughly 280,000 clones listed, approximately 90% were seen once. The sequencing input was PBMCs or T cells enriched from blood (not recorded which). These receptor sequences come from a man between 35 and 55 years old who had been exposed to COVID-19.

This chain links TRBV6-5 with TRBJ2-5, with 9 bases fitting TRBD2. The V segment lost 2 bases and the J segment 5 bases; nucleotides outside the gene matches: 6. The CDR3 covers 15 residues. Germline lookup yields CDR1 MNHEY and CDR2 SVGAGI. This CDR3 is CASSYVLAGRETQYF. CDR3 nucleotides: TGTGCCAGCAGTTACGTCCTAGCGGGAAGGGAGACCCAGTACTTC.

The chain uses TRBV7-9 and TRBJ2-3, with D possibly being TRBD2 (5 bases). The CDR3 covers 17 residues. Germline V gene sequence: CDR1 SEHNR, CDR2 FQNEAQ (reference sequence). Trimming took 1 base from V and 6 from J, leaving 20 bases between them. As DNA, the CDR3 is TGTGCCAGCAGCTTAGTTTCGGGATCTAGAATACGCGATACGCAGTATTTT. Translated: CASSLVSGSRIRDTQYF.

The V and J genes are TRBV7-3 and TRBJ1-1; 7 bases match TRBD1. The V gene's germline CDR1 is SGHTA and CDR2 FQGTGA. CDR3 length: 11 amino acids. The V and J ends lost 4 bases and 10 bases, in that order; junction bases with no gene match: 3. CDR3 in amino acids: CASSSTGLAFF. The CDR3 region has the DNA TGTGCCAGCAGCTCGACAGGGTTAGCTTTCTTT.

CDR3 protein: CASVGNGNTEAFF. The DNA for the CDR3 is TGTGCCAGCGTCGGGAACGGGAACACTGAAGCTTTCTTT. V and J are TRBV9 and TRBJ1-1; D remains ambiguous. Germline V gene sequence: CDR1 SGDLS, CDR2 YYNGEE. The CDR3 is made up of 13 amino acids. Trimming removed 7 bases from V and 1 base from J, with 11 bases in between.